The 26 T cell receptor beta chains below all came from one sample that was sequenced in a study of cytomegalovirus exposure and HLA in healthy donors. PCR involved 60 Vbeta and 13 Jbeta primers. Produced via immunoSEQ multiplex PCR; TCRdb's table is partial and in-frame only. The data contain some 180,000 clones, roughly nine tenths of them singletons. Sequencing was carried out using PBMCs. Every receptor here comes from a boy between 2 and 10 years old in good health and CMV-seronegative.

For the CDR3, the DNA is TGTGCCAGCAGCTTGTCTGTAAGAGTCTACAATGAGCAGTTCTTC. It encodes CASSLSVRVYNEQFF. The rearrangement links TRBV5-6 to TRBJ2-1; D is unclear. Trimming shortened V by 1 base and J by 3 bases, and 11 bases separated the two germline ends. Looked up from germline, CDR1 is SGHDT and CDR2 is YYEEEE. This CDR3 has 15 amino acids.

This clone was detected only once. The chain carries TRBV29-1 and TRBJ2-7; 8 nucleotides line up with TRBD1. Germline CDR1 is SQVTM and CDR2 is ANQGSEA. V lost 4 bases, J lost 2 bases, and 7 bases stayed unmatched. The CDR3 runs 14 residues. The DNA of the CDR3 is TGCAGCGTTGCCCAACCGGGACAGGCCTACGAGCAGTACTTC. It translates to CSVAQPGQAYEQYF.

As for this clone: Other DNA sequences in the same sample also yield this CDR3. V gene TRBV18 combines with J gene TRBJ1-1; D remains unclear. The V gene lost 3 bases and the J gene lost 0 bases, with 5 bases spanning the gap. Germline assignment: CDR1 KGHSH and CDR2 LQKENI. The CDR3 totals 13 residues. CDR3: CASSPEMNTEAFF. Written as DNA, the CDR3 is TGTGCCAGCTCACCCGAGATGAACACTGAAGCTTTCTTT.

The rearrangement uses TRBV25-1 and TRBJ2-6; D gene unclear. Germline CDR1 reads MGHDK; CDR2 reads SYGVNS. This CDR3 has 14 residues. V was pared by 0 bases and J by 3 bases, with 3 bases between. The CDR3 loop reads CASSEYIGANVLTF. Here the CDR3 DNA reads TGTGCCAGCAGTGAATATATTGGGGCCAACGTCCTGACTTTC.

V and J are TRBV6-4 and TRBJ2-5; TRBD2 aligns across 8 bases. The CDR3 is 15 amino acids. Germline V gives CDR1 MRHNA, CDR2 SNTAGT. Trimming cost V 4 bases and J 0 bases; bases outside gene matches: 4. CDR3 nucleotides: TGTGCCAGCAGTGTTCAAGCGGGGGACCAAGAGACCCAGTACTTC. Its protein is CASSVQAGDQETQYF.

The chain uses TRBV6-1 and TRBJ2-1; 10 nucleotides agree with TRBD2. V dropped 6 bases and J dropped 5; count of bases not matched to a gene: 4. Germline CDR1 reads MNHNS; CDR2 reads SASEGT. The CDR3 contains 14 residues. The CDR3 DNA reads as TGTGCCAGCAGAACCCTAGCGGGAGACAATGAGCAGTTCTTC. As protein: CASRTLAGDNEQFF.

This chain links TRBV6-1 with TRBJ1-5, with a tentative D call TRBD1 (5 bases). The CDR3 is 19 residues long. From germline, CDR1 is MNHNS and CDR2 SASEGT. The V end was cut by 4 bases, the J end by 0 bases, with 22 bases between. CDR3: CASSVLRPGWGYSNQPQHF. DNA for the CDR3: TGTGCCAGCAGTGTACTACGGCCAGGGTGGGGATATAGCAATCAGCCCCAGCATTTT.

The V and J genes are TRBV10-3 and TRBJ2-1; 9 bases are a match to TRBD1. The CDR3 has 13 amino acids. Trimming took 10 bases from V and 5 from J; bases not matched to a gene: 6. The germline V gene has CDR1 ENHRY and CDR2 SYGVKD. CDR3 amino acids: CATGDRDHNEQFF. The CDR3 DNA sequence: TGTGCCACAGGGGACAGGGATCACAATGAGCAGTTCTTC.

This chain connects TRBV6-1 to TRBJ2-3, with TRBD2 matching 10 bases. The V gene's germline CDR1 is MNHNS and CDR2 SASEGT. V was pared by 6 bases and J by 4 bases, with 7 bases of the junction left unmatched. The CDR3 is made up of 15 amino acids. The CDR3, as DNA: TGTGCCAGCAGCGCAATAGCGGGGGGAGCAGATACGCAGTATTTT. Protein: CASSAIAGGADTQYF.

This clone appeared once. The genes are TRBV6-1 and TRBJ2-7; D unclear. Germline V gene sequence: CDR1 MNHNS, CDR2 SASEGT. This CDR3 is built from 13 residues. V was cut by 5 bases and J by 4 bases, with 12 bases left in between. CDR3 in amino acids: CASSLPGQYEQYF. The CDR3 DNA sequence: TGTGCCAGCAGTTTGCCAGGCCAGTACGAGCAGTACTTC.

This clone occurred a few times. The CDR3 coding sequence is TGTGCCAGCAGCCCAAGGCGGACAGGGGGCGGAAGGGGGACAGATACGCAGTATTTT. Its protein product is CASSPRRTGGGRGTDTQYF. The chain links TRBV11-2 to TRBJ2-3; 11 bases line up with TRBD1. Germline V lookup: CDR1 SGHAT, CDR2 FQNNGV. The CDR3 has 19 residues. Trimming cost V 5 bases and J 3 bases; bases outside gene matches: 16.

The chain employs TRBV6-1 and TRBJ1-1; D remains ambiguous. Trimming pared 6 bases from V and 2 bases from J, leaving 10 bases between. Germline lookup yields CDR1 MNHNS and CDR2 SASEGT. The CDR3 consists of 13 residues. The CDR3 here is CASRREGNTEAFF. Written as DNA, the CDR3 is TGTGCCAGCAGACGGGAGGGAAACACTGAAGCTTTCTTT.

The chain couples TRBV28 to TRBJ2-5; possibly TRBD1 for D (6 bases). Per germline, CDR1 MDHEN and CDR2 SYDVKM. The CDR3 is 14 residues long. Trimming took 3 bases from V and 9 from J, leaving 17 bases between them. CDR3 nucleotides: TGTGCCAGCAGTTTTATCGGCAGGGGCTTGGCCCAGTACTTC. Its translation: CASSFIGRGLAQYF.

The chain carries TRBV28 and TRBJ2-7; no reliable D call. CDR3 size: 12 residues. In germline, CDR1 is MDHEN, CDR2 SYDVKM. Trimming stripped 7 bases from V and 3 bases from J, with 10 bases between. The CDR3 is CASTPSSYEQYF. CDR3 coding DNA: TGTGCCAGCACCCCTTCGAGCTACGAGCAGTACTTC.

The rearrangement uses TRBV15 and TRBJ2-1; 8 nucleotides line up with TRBD2. This CDR3 has 14 residues. V lost 1 base and J lost 15; bases outside the gene matches: 11. CDR1 and CDR2 from the germline V gene are LNHNV and YYDKDF (reference sequence). The CDR3 DNA is TGTGCCACCAGCAGAGGCCTCCAGCGGGAGTTTAGGTTCTTC. It specifies CATSRGLQREFRFF.

The chain has TRBV7-6 and TRBJ2-5; no clear D gene. The assigned J gene may be wrong: the sequence end matches TRBJ2-7 better. The germline V gene has CDR1 SGHVS and CDR2 FNYEAQ. This CDR3 spans 13 amino acids. CDR3 region: CASSHPGSYEQYF. CDR3 sequence (DNA): TGTGCCAGCAGCCACCCAGGCTCCTACGAGCAGTACTTC.

This CDR3 reads CAWSQGRDTEAFF. CDR3 DNA sequence: TGTGCCTGGAGCCAGGGAAGGGATACTGAAGCTTTCTTT. This sequence joins TRBV30 and TRBJ1-1; tentatively, D is TRBD1 (5 bases). The CDR3 covers 13 residues. V lost 3 bases and J lost 5, with 13 bases in between. Germline V gene lookup returns CDR1 GTSNPN and CDR2 SVGIG (reference sequence).

The V and J genes are TRBV2 and TRBJ2-1, with 10 positions matching TRBD2. Germline CDR1 is SNHLY and CDR2 is FYNNEI. V shed 4 bases and J 4 bases; nucleotides not matched to a gene: 4. The CDR3 contains 15 residues. The CDR3 protein is CASSVSGGAYNEQFF. CDR3 sequence (DNA): TGTGCCAGCAGTGTAAGCGGGGGGGCTTACAATGAGCAGTTCTTC.

This chain links TRBV7-8 with TRBJ2-7, with 10 bases that match TRBD1. Germline trimming cut 7 bases from V and 3 bases from J; bases unmatched to any gene: 9. Germline CDR1 reads SGHVS; CDR2 reads FQNEAQ. CDR3 length: 15 residues. In DNA form, the CDR3 reads TGTGCCAGCAAGGTGGGACAGGGGATAGGCTACGAGCAGTACTTC. Translated: CASKVGQGIGYEQYF.

The CDR3 reads CASSVTGGDEKLFF. The DNA for the CDR3 is TGTGCCAGCAGCGTTACAGGGGGAGATGAAAAACTGTTTTTT. The chain is built from TRBV9 and TRBJ1-4, with 8 positions matching TRBD1. J lost 6 bases, V lost 2 bases, and 3 bases had no gene match. CDR1 SGDLS and CDR2 YYNGEE come from the germline V gene. The CDR3 runs to 14 residues. The full variable domain, rest sourced from reference TRBV9 and TRBJ1-4, is DSGVTQTPKHLITATGQRVTLRCSPRSGDLSVYWYQQSLDQGLQFLIQYYNGEERAKGNILERFSAQQFPDLHSELNLSSLELGDSALYFCASSVTGGDEKLFFGSGTQLSVL.

The rearrangement joins TRBV11-3 to TRBJ2-1, with TRBD2 matching 9 bases. This CDR3 comprises 18 residues. J gave up 8 bases and V 4 bases, and 18 bases lay outside the gene matches. From germline, CDR1 is SGHNT and CDR2 YENEEA. CDR3 region: CASSSIRGASGIGYEQFF. The CDR3, as DNA: TGTGCCAGCAGCTCTATTAGAGGGGCTAGCGGGATTGGGTATGAGCAGTTCTTC.

CDR3 loop: CASSLGPGQRGGIGEQFF. CDR3 coding DNA: TGTGCCAGCAGCTTAGGCCCGGGGCAGCGGGGGGGCATTGGTGAGCAGTTCTTC. V and J are TRBV7-9 and TRBJ2-1; 10 bases are shared with TRBD2. The V and J ends lost 1 base and 9 bases, in that order; junction bases with no gene match: 15. Germline V gives CDR1 SEHNR, CDR2 FQNEAQ (reference sequence). The CDR3 spans 18 residues.

This chain joins TRBV5-1 and TRBJ2-1; the D gene is possibly TRBD2 (6 bases). The CDR3 runs to 17 residues. V shed 4 bases and J shed 3 bases, with 20 bases lying between them. Looked up from germline, CDR1 is SGHRS and CDR2 is YFSETQ. For the CDR3, the DNA is TGCGCCAGCAGCACGGGGAGGACTGGGAGACTCTACAATGAGCAGTTCTTC. This codes for CASSTGRTGRLYNEQFF. The entire variable domain, with the rest obtained from reference TRBV5-1 and TRBJ2-1, is as follows: KAGVTQTPRYLIKTRGQQVTLSCSPISGHRSVSWYQQTPGQGLQFLFEYFSETQRNKGNFPGRFSGRQFSNSRSEMNVSTLELGDSALYLCASSTGRTGRLYNEQFFGPGTRLTVL.

This clone was found a few times. The chain has TRBV5-1 and TRBJ2-7, with TRBD2 matching over 8 bases. Germline CDR1 SGHRS, CDR2 YFSETQ. The CDR3 runs to 14 residues. V shed 1 base and J 2 bases; nucleotides not matched to a gene: 2. For the CDR3, the DNA is TGCGCCAGCAGCTTGAACGGGAGGGCCTACGAGCAGTACTTC. This sequence encodes CASSLNGRAYEQYF.

The CDR3 spells CATRAPLYGYTF. Here the CDR3 DNA reads TGTGCCACCAGAGCCCCCCTCTATGGCTACACCTTC. V and J are TRBV28 and TRBJ1-2; no clear D. V was cut by 10 bases and J by 4 bases, with 13 bases left in between. Germline values: CDR1 MDHEN, CDR2 SYDVKM. This CDR3 has 12 amino acids.

Details on this clone: The same CDR3 arises from other DNA sequences in this sample as well. The chain is built from TRBV2 and TRBJ2-1; the match to TRBD1 covers 9 bases. CDR3 length: 14 residues. CDR1 is SNHLY, CDR2 FYNNEI, per germline. V shed 8 bases, J shed 1 base, and the junction held 3 bases outside the gene matches. CDR3 protein: CASSTGGSYNEQFF. In DNA, the CDR3 is TGTGCCAGCTCGACAGGGGGGTCCTACAATGAGCAGTTCTTC.